These 29 T cell receptor beta chains originate from one sample sequenced in a study of CD8 T cells in ankylosing spondylitis. MiXCR, run by TCRdb on the 5' RACE reads, gives a single entry per CDR3 protein. This sample yields about 360,000 distinct CDR3 sequences, of which approximately 22% are seen a single time; about 12% belongs to the top ten. Sample: blood, either unsorted or a sorted T cell fraction (not recorded which). All receptors come from a male donor with ankylosing spondylitis or in good health (not recorded which).

The chain joins TRBV6-5 to TRBJ2-1; TRBD1 might be the D (6 bases). Trimming shortened V by 7 bases and J by 6 bases, and 28 bases separated the two germline ends. There are 18 residues in the CDR3. Germline values: CDR1 MNHEY, CDR2 SVGAGI. DNA for the CDR3: TGTGCCAGCACTTCACCTACCCTTACCACAACAGGGATCAATGAGCAGTTCTTC. This gives the protein CASTSPTLTTTGINEQFF.

This clonotype was seen a handful of times. The CDR3: CSVEGNNYGYTF. DNA for the CDR3: TGCAGCGTTGAAGGGAATAACTATGGCTACACCTTC. The chain links TRBV29-1 to TRBJ1-2; D not certain. CDR1 is SQVTM and CDR2 is ANQGSEA in the germline V gene. The CDR3 is 12 amino acids. V was shortened by 1 base and J by 1 base, with 4 bases between the two germline ends. The entire variable domain, with the rest obtained from reference TRBV29-1 and TRBJ1-2, is as follows: SAVISQKPSRDICQRGTSLTIQCQVDSQVTMMFWYRQQPGQSLTLIATANQGSEATYESGFVIDKFPISRPNLTFSTLTVSNMSPEDSSIYLCSVEGNNYGYTFGSGTRLTVV.

There are a few counts of this clonotype. The chain employs TRBV30 and TRBJ2-7; the D is unclear. The germline V gene encodes CDR1 GTSNPN and CDR2 SVGIG (reference sequence). The CDR3 totals 11 residues. Between the trimmed V and J ends, which lost 1 base and 4 bases, there was a span of 5 bases. DNA for the CDR3: TGTGCCTGGAGTGAGGGTTACGAGCAGTACTTC. This sequence encodes CAWSEGYEQYF.

This chain's CDR3 is CASSQRVGGSYNEQFF. Here the CDR3 DNA reads TGTGCCAGCAGCCAACGGGTAGGTGGCTCCTACAATGAGCAGTTCTTC. The rearrangement uses TRBV3-1 and TRBJ2-1; D remains unclear. This CDR3 has 16 amino acids. V lost 2 bases, J lost 0 bases, and 11 bases lay in between. The V gene's germline CDR1 is LGHDT and CDR2 YNNKEL (reference sequence).

The J gene is TRBJ2-4, the V gene TRBV29-1; 9 bases agree with TRBD2. The CDR3 consists of 16 residues. Germline V lookup: CDR1 SQVTM, CDR2 ANQGSEA. Unmatched junction bases numbered 13, after V lost 3 bases and J lost 7 bases. The CDR3 coding sequence is TGCAGCGTTGATTTTGGCGGGGGGGCCCCTGGGAACATTCAGTACTTC. Translating gives CSVDFGGGAPGNIQYF.

This clonotype has a count of ten or more. This chain joins TRBV24-1 and TRBJ2-4; possibly TRBD2 for D (6 bases). This CDR3 contains 12 residues. Germline assignment: CDR1 KGHDR and CDR2 SFDVKD. Trimming took off 5 bases at V and 6 bases at J, with 7 bases between the two ends. CDR3 bases: TGTGCCACCAGTGCGGAGGGAAACATTCAGTACTTC. This translates into CATSAEGNIQYF.

The chain combines TRBV21-1 with TRBJ1-2; the D call in the table, TRBD1, was not verified against the DNA. TRBV21-1 is a pseudogene locus. The CDR3 covers 17 residues. The chain's CDR3 is CASSKEKIGRGDYGYTF. The CDR3 DNA follows: TGTGCCAGCAGCAAAGAAAAAATCGGCAGGGGTGACTATGGCTACACCTTC.

This clonotype has a handful of counts. The chain combines TRBV7-8 with TRBJ2-4, with D tentatively TRBD2 (6 bases). Germline V gene lookup returns CDR1 SGHVS and CDR2 FQNEAQ. Trimming shortened V by 5 bases and J by 2 bases, and 19 bases separated the two germline ends. The CDR3 length is 17 residues. CDR3 loop: CASSPPMGGGTKNIQYF. CDR3 coding DNA: TGTGCCAGCAGCCCTCCCATGGGGGGAGGAACCAAAAACATTCAGTACTTC.

This sequence joins TRBV20-1 and TRBJ2-3, with D possibly being TRBD1 (6 bases). Trimming removed 8 bases from V and 1 base from J, with 22 bases in between. In germline, CDR1 is DFQATT, CDR2 SNEGSKA (reference sequence). The length of the CDR3 is 16 residues. CDR3 protein: CSSLFKAGVGTDTQYF. DNA of the CDR3: TGCAGTTCTCTCTTTAAGGCAGGGGTTGGCACAGATACGCAGTATTTT.

This clonotype has a handful of counts. This chain links TRBV20-1 with TRBJ2-1; perhaps TRBD2 as D (6 bases). Germline assignment: CDR1 DFQATT and CDR2 SNEGSKA (reference sequence). The CDR3 has 15 amino acids. Trimming left V 3 bases short and J 7 bases short, with 19 bases between. The CDR3 nucleotides are TGCAGTGCTAGCGGCCCCCGTGGGGGGTGGAATGAGCAGTTCTTC. Protein sequence: CSASGPRGGWNEQFF.

This clonotype came up a few times. The V and J genes are TRBV15 and TRBJ1-5; weak D call: TRBD1 (6 bases). V was pared by 6 bases and J by 5 bases, with 11 bases between. The germline V gene encodes CDR1 LNHNV and CDR2 YYDKDF (reference sequence). The CDR3 extends over 13 amino acids. In DNA, the CDR3 is TGTGCCACCAGTGAGACAGGCGATCAGCCCCAGCATTTT. This encodes CATSETGDQPQHF.

The chain uses TRBV2 and TRBJ1-5; D remains ambiguous. Germline CDR1 is SNHLY and CDR2 is FYNNEI. V gave up 4 bases and J gave up 6 bases, with 10 bases separating them. CDR3 size: 13 residues. The CDR3 sequence is CASSGWQTQPQHF. For the CDR3, the DNA is TGTGCCAGCAGTGGGTGGCAGACTCAGCCCCAGCATTTT.

This clonotype has a count of ten or more. The chain joins TRBV7-9 to TRBJ2-7; 7 bases align to TRBD1. Germline V gene lookup returns CDR1 SEHNR and CDR2 FQNEAQ (reference sequence). The CDR3 runs to 14 residues. The V segment lost 5 bases and the J segment 1 base; nucleotides outside the gene matches: 5. CDR3 sequence reads: CASSPRQGSYEQYF. CDR3 bases: TGTGCCAGCAGCCCTCGACAGGGTTCCTACGAGCAGTACTTC. Full variable domain (remainder filled in from reference TRBV7-9 and TRBJ2-7): DTGVSQNPRHKITKRGQNVTFRCDPISEHNRLYWYRQTLGQGPEFLTYFQNEAQLEKSRLLSDRFSAERPKGSFSTLEIQRTEQGDSAMYLCASSPRQGSYEQYFGPGTRLTVT.

CDR3 nucleotide sequence: TGTGCCAGCAGCTTAGTCGTGGAGACCGGGGAGCTGTTTTTT. It specifies CASSLVVETGELFF. The chain carries TRBV7-6 and TRBJ2-2; no firm D call. Trimming took off 1 base at V and 5 bases at J, with 8 bases between the two ends. Germline values: CDR1 SGHVS, CDR2 FNYEAQ. The CDR3 has 14 residues.

V gene TRBV14 combines with J gene TRBJ2-7; D ambiguous. Germline V gene data show CDR1 as SGHDN and CDR2 as FVKESK. V lost 0 bases to trimming and J lost 0 bases, with 12 bases between them. The CDR3 length is 16 residues. This CDR3 reads CASSQDLTRSSYEQYF. The CDR3 DNA reads as TGTGCCAGCAGCCAAGATTTGACAAGGAGCTCCTACGAGCAGTACTTC.

This clonotype occurred a few times. The chain has TRBV7-9 and TRBJ2-2; 7 nucleotides match TRBD1. Germline-derived CDR1 and CDR2 are SEHNR and FQNEAQ (reference sequence). This CDR3 region has 14 residues. Germline trimming cut 6 bases from V and 6 bases from J; bases unmatched to any gene: 7. CDR3 protein: CASSTDRDPGELFF. For the CDR3, the DNA is TGTGCCAGCAGTACCGACAGGGACCCCGGGGAGCTGTTTTTT.

The chain uses TRBV20-1 and TRBJ2-5, with 9 bases matching TRBD2. CDR3 length equals 15 residues. Trimming cost V 5 bases and J 2 bases; bases outside gene matches: 9. Germline CDR1 is DFQATT and CDR2 is SNEGSKA (reference sequence). CDR3 DNA sequence: TGCAGTGCTCCCCGTAGCGGGGGCAAACAAGAGACCCAGTACTTC. This sequence encodes CSAPRSGGKQETQYF.

This clonotype was counted a single time. V is TRBV20-1 and J is TRBJ2-3; 11 nucleotides agree with TRBD2. V lost 2 bases to trimming and J lost 4 bases; unmatched junction nucleotides: 5. CDR1 DFQATT and CDR2 SNEGSKA come from the germline V gene (reference sequence). The CDR3 consists of 15 residues. The CDR3 region is CSARLTSGVADTQYF. The CDR3 region has the DNA TGCAGTGCTAGACTGACTAGCGGGGTTGCAGATACGCAGTATTTT.

J is TRBJ1-5 and V is TRBV2, with 7 positions matching TRBD1. Germline CDR1 reads SNHLY; CDR2 reads FYNNEI. The CDR3 totals 16 residues. The trim removed 1 base at V and 7 bases at J, leaving 10 bases unmatched. The CDR3 protein is CASSEEVATGPQPQHF. CDR3 DNA sequence: TGTGCCAGCAGTGAAGAGGTTGCGACAGGGCCCCAGCCCCAGCATTTT.

In this sample, this clonotype turned up a few times. The rearrangement links TRBV7-9 to TRBJ2-1; 8 nucleotides line up with TRBD2. V dropped 2 bases and J dropped 7; count of bases not matched to a gene: 10. This CDR3 is built from 16 residues. Germline V gene sequence: CDR1 SEHNR, CDR2 FQNEAQ (reference sequence). CDR3 amino acids: CASSLSFAGGLNEQFF. The CDR3 region has the DNA TGTGCCAGCAGCTTATCTTTTGCGGGGGGCCTGAATGAGCAGTTCTTC.

This sequence joins TRBV29-1 and TRBJ2-5, with 10 bases identical to TRBD1. The trim removed 6 bases at V and 4 bases at J, leaving 5 bases unmatched. This CDR3 spans 13 amino acids. CDR1 and CDR2 (germline): SQVTM, ANQGSEA. CDR3 nucleotides: TGCAGCGTCGGGACAGGGGTCGGAGAGACCCAGTACTTC. It is translated as CSVGTGVGETQYF.

In its sample, this clonotype was seen many times. The chain employs TRBV10-3 and TRBJ2-2, with D maybe TRBD1 (7 bases). Looked up from germline, CDR1 is ENHRY and CDR2 is SYGVKD. V dropped 4 bases and J dropped 1 base, with 16 bases sitting between them. CDR3 length: 17 residues. The CDR3 DNA follows: TGTGCCATCAGTGCGCGGGGACAGACCCTGAACACCGGGGAGCTGTTTTTT. It specifies CAISARGQTLNTGELFF.

This rearrangement joins TRBV5-1 to TRBJ2-5; D is unclear. CDR3 size: 13 residues. The germline gives CDR1 SGHRS, CDR2 YFSETQ. The V end was cut by 5 bases, the J end by 10 bases, with 18 bases between. The chain's CDR3 is CASRYQASPDQYF. The CDR3 coding sequence is TGCGCCAGCAGGTACCAGGCCTCACCGGACCAGTACTTC.

The chain has TRBV28 and TRBJ2-3; TRBD2 aligns across 10 bases. Trimming cost V 6 bases and J 1 base; bases outside gene matches: 10. This CDR3 comprises 17 residues. CDR1 and CDR2 (germline): MDHEN, SYDVKM. CDR3: CASSSETSGWGTDTQYF. The CDR3 DNA follows: TGTGCCAGCAGCTCGGAGACTAGCGGGTGGGGCACAGATACGCAGTATTTT.

In its sample, this clonotype was seen once. V usage is TRBV7-2 and J usage is TRBJ2-7; D call uncertain. The germline V gene has CDR1 SGHTA and CDR2 FQGNSA. Trimming took off 1 base at V and 6 bases at J, with 16 bases between the two ends. This CDR3 spans 15 amino acids. CDR3 sequence: CASSLGKVSGREQYF. Written as DNA, the CDR3 is TGTGCCAGCAGCTTAGGGAAGGTCTCGGGTCGCGAGCAGTACTTC.

The gene calls are TRBV5-6 and TRBJ2-7, with D tentatively TRBD1 (6 bases). The V gene lost 5 bases and the J gene lost 4 bases, with 16 bases spanning the gap. The CDR3 consists of 14 residues. Germline V CDR1 and CDR2: SGHDT, YYEEEE. Here the CDR3 DNA reads TGTGCCAGCAGGTACACAGGGAGCTCATACGAGCAGTACTTC. The encoded protein is CASRYTGSSYEQYF.

This clonotype was detected only a few times. This sequence joins TRBV4-1 and TRBJ2-7; D might be TRBD1 or TRBD2, each matching 5 bases. Looked up from germline, CDR1 is MGHRA and CDR2 is YSYEKL. Trimming took 3 bases from V and 2 from J, leaving 14 bases between them. There are 15 residues in the CDR3. CDR3 bases: TGCGCCAGCAGCCAGGGGACCCCGATGCCCTACGAGCAGTACTTC. The encoded protein is CASSQGTPMPYEQYF.

The J gene is TRBJ2-5, the V gene TRBV15; D remains unclear. The CDR3 is 15 residues long. The germline V gene has CDR1 LNHNV and CDR2 YYDKDF (reference sequence). Trimming took off 0 bases at V and 5 bases at J, with 13 bases between the two ends. In nucleotides, the CDR3 is TGTGCCACCAGCAGAGATGTTGGGGATTTTGAGACCCAGTACTTC. This gives the protein CATSRDVGDFETQYF.

CDR3 coding DNA: TGTGCCAGCAGCCCCCTGTGGAGCAGATCTCCCACAGATACGCAGTATTTT. Its protein product is CASSPLWSRSPTDTQYF. The chain has TRBV14 and TRBJ2-3, with unresolved D. Germline values: CDR1 SGHDN, CDR2 FVKESK. The CDR3 runs to 17 residues. V gave up 4 bases and J gave up 2 bases, with 19 bases separating them.